This TCR beta chain was observed in a study of glioma-infiltrating T cells after dendritic cell vaccination. Study as a whole: Dendritic cells derived from monocytes and pulsed with autologous tumor lysate formed the vaccine.

Regarding time point: after dendritic cell vaccination, including at tumor progression/relapse. Patients had residual fresh-frozen tumor tissue and more than two years of survival data. Generated by immunoSEQ multiplex PCR, the TCRdb table keeps only in-frame clones and is missing some. The repertoire includes about 100,000 clones, 65% to 85% of them detected once, and 5.4% sits in the top ten. This CDR3 comprises 14 residues. V lost 3 bases, J lost 2 bases, and 11 bases lay in between. Germline V lookup: CDR1 MNHEY, CDR2 SMNVEV (reference sequence). The sample in question was blood, obtained after dendritic cell vaccination. The chain couples TRBV27 to TRBJ2-7, with a tentative D call TRBD2 (6 bases). This TCR derives from a human donor with glioblastoma. The CDR3 DNA is TGTGCCAGCAGTTTGGGGAGGAATACCTACGAGCAGTACTTC. It codes for CASSLGRNTYEQYF.